Presented here are 29 T cell receptor beta chains from one specimen sequenced in a study of T cells in Graves' hyperthyroidism and ophthalmopathy. Amplified TCR beta CDR3 regions derived from RNA transcripts. Primed by the HTBI set, a first-round RT-PCR was run on the TCR CDR3. From the multiplex PCR reads, TCRdb called clonotypes with MiXCR, one entry per CDR3 protein. The top ten hold about 4.9% of the sample, which has under 550,000 distinct CDR3 sequences, approximately 13% seen once. The sequencing input was blood. These receptors all come from a woman aged 18-30 years with Graves' hyperthyroidism.

A note on this clonotype: As the CDR3 is not closed by the conserved phenylalanine or tryptophan, this likely results from a read error. V gene TRBV4-2 combines with J gene TRBJ1-2, with D perhaps matching TRBD1 (6 bases). V shed 0 bases and J shed 5 bases, with 16 bases lying between them. The germline V gene encodes CDR1 LGHNA and CDR2 YNFKEQ. CDR3 length: 16 residues. CDR3 sequence (DNA): TGTGCCAGCAGCCAAGATCAAGACAGGAGATTGTATGGCTACACCCTC. Its protein product is CASSQDQDRRLYGYTL.

This clonotype turned up a few times. The genes are TRBV29-1 and TRBJ2-1; 8 nucleotides line up with TRBD2. The CDR3 has 16 amino acids. Germline-derived CDR1 and CDR2 are SQVTM and ANQGSEA. V was clipped by 1 base and J by 7 bases; unmatched bases: 12. This CDR3 reads CSVEGQAGGLNNEQFF. CDR3 coding DNA: TGCAGCGTTGAAGGGCAGGCGGGAGGCCTTAATAATGAGCAGTTCTTC.

This clonotype was counted at least ten times. The conserved closing phenylalanine or tryptophan is absent in this CDR3, likely reflecting a read error. This sequence joins TRBV11-2 and TRBJ2-5; 10 positions match TRBD2. The CDR3 contains 20 residues. CDR1 and CDR2 from the germline V gene are SGHAT and FQNNGV. V dropped 7 bases and J dropped 2; count of bases not matched to a gene: 22. Here the CDR3 reads CASIPGGVPGLARHQETQYL. The CDR3 DNA reads as TGTGCCAGCATCCCGGGAGGTGTTCCGGGACTAGCGCGTCATCAAGAGACCCAGTACCTC.

The chain couples TRBV14 to TRBJ2-2; perhaps D is TRBD1 or TRBD2 (6 bases each). The V end was cut by 5 bases, the J end by 4 bases, with 14 bases between. From germline, CDR1 is SGHDN and CDR2 FVKESK. The CDR3 runs to 15 residues. The CDR3 DNA reads as TGTGCCAGCAGCTTAAAAGGGGGGAGCACCGGGGAGCTGTTTTTT. Translating gives CASSLKGGSTGELFF.

This clonotype was picked up a small number of times. The genes are TRBV6-1 and TRBJ1-2, with TRBD1 matching 8 bases. The ends lost 6 bases at V and 4 bases at J; junction bases unmatched: 7. In germline, CDR1 is MNHNS, CDR2 SASEGT. CDR3 size: 14 residues. The CDR3 sequence is CASRRTGQIYGYTF. The CDR3 region has the DNA TGTGCCAGCAGGCGGACAGGGCAGATCTATGGCTACACCTTC.

The chain employs TRBV10-3 and TRBJ2-1, with D possibly TRBD1 on 5 matching bases. Germline V lookup: CDR1 ENHRY, CDR2 SYGVKD. The CDR3 sequence is 14 residues long. Trimming removed 0 bases at V and 8 bases at J, with 11 bases between. In nucleotides, the CDR3 is TGTGCCATCAGTGAGTCGCCGGACACCCATGAGCAGTTCTTC. This gives the protein CAISESPDTHEQFF.

This clonotype was counted a few times. At one end the junction does not follow the germline gene, possibly because of a read error. CDR3 bases: TGTGGCAGCAGTGCCAGCCCAGATACGCAGTATTTT. Its protein product is CGSSASPDTQYF. The chain uses TRBV12-3 or TRBV12-4 and TRBJ2-3; D unclear. This CDR3 has 12 amino acids.

This chain connects TRBV6-1 to TRBJ2-5; 7 bases agree with TRBD2. Germline values: CDR1 MNHNS, CDR2 SASEGT. The CDR3 loop spans 16 amino acids. V shed 3 bases, J shed 1 base, and the junction held 8 bases outside the gene matches. CDR3 nucleotide sequence: TGTGCCAGCAGTGATGGGGTAGCGGGCTCCCAAGAGACCCAGTACTTC. Protein: CASSDGVAGSQETQYF.

This clonotype was recorded a few times. The chain carries TRBV5-1 and TRBJ2-1, with D perhaps TRBD1 (5 bases). CDR3 length equals 16 residues. Trimming took 4 bases from V and 2 from J, leaving 16 bases between them. In germline, CDR1 is SGHRS, CDR2 YFSETQ. Here the CDR3 reads CASSPISRVAYNEQFF. CDR3 bases: TGCGCCAGCAGCCCAATCAGCAGGGTTGCCTACAATGAGCAGTTCTTC. Full variable domain (missing parts from reference TRBV5-1 and TRBJ2-1): KAGVTQTPRYLIKTRGQQVTLSCSPISGHRSVSWYQQTPGQGLQFLFEYFSETQRNKGNFPGRFSGRQFSNSRSEMNVSTLELGDSALYLCASSPISRVAYNEQFFGPGTRLTVL.

In its sample, this clonotype was seen many times. V and J are TRBV7-2 and TRBJ1-5; TRBD1 is a possible D gene (5 bases). Trimming cost V 3 bases and J 7 bases, with 16 bases left between them. The CDR3 runs to 15 residues. The germline gives CDR1 SGHTA, CDR2 FQGNSA. Written as DNA, the CDR3 is TGTGCCAGCAGCTTCATTGGGGCAGGGAACCAGCCCCAGCATTTT. This gives the protein CASSFIGAGNQPQHF.

The gene calls are TRBV25-1 and TRBJ2-5, with D uncertain. The J call is doubtful: the DNA matches TRBJ2-1 better. Germline CDR1 MGHDK, CDR2 SYGVNS. The CDR3 has 14 residues. Written as DNA, the CDR3 is TGTGCCAGCAGTGAATGGGAAATCCAGCAACCCCAGTTCTTC. As protein: CASSEWEIQQPQFF.

This clonotype was detected only a few times. This chain connects TRBV10-2 to TRBJ1-5; maybe TRBD1 (5 bases). V was pared by 0 bases and J by 6 bases, with 9 bases between. The length of the CDR3 is 14 residues. Germline V gene sequence: CDR1 WSHSY, CDR2 SAAADI. As DNA, the CDR3 is TGCGCCAGCAGTGAGTCTGTAGGGGCTCAGCCCCAGCATTTT. Amino acids: CASSESVGAQPQHF.

The V gene is TRBV7-7, the J gene TRBJ2-7; either TRBD1 or TRBD2 may supply D (5 bases each). The CDR3 runs to 14 residues. Germline loops: CDR1 SSHAT, CDR2 FNYEAQ (reference sequence). CDR3 protein: CAGSPGTANYEQYF. Here the CDR3 DNA reads TGTGCTGGCAGCCCGGGGACGGCAAACTACGAGCAGTACTTC.

The chain combines TRBV5-6 with TRBJ2-1; a weak D match, TRBD2 (5 bases). V was cut by 5 bases and J by 2 bases, with 11 bases left in between. The germline CDR1 and CDR2 sequences are SGHDT and YYEEEE. This CDR3 is built from 14 residues. Here the CDR3 DNA reads TGTGCCAGCAGGCACCGGGAAGCCTACAATGAGCAGTTCTTC. Translation gives CASRHREAYNEQFF.

This clonotype came up many times. The gene calls are TRBV5-4 and TRBJ2-7; D gene uncertain. CDR1 SGHNT and CDR2 YYREEE come from the germline V gene (reference sequence). The CDR3 runs to 14 residues. The V gene lost 0 bases and the J gene lost 2 bases, with 9 bases spanning the gap. CDR3 nucleotide sequence: TGTGCCAGCAGCTTGGCCATTAGACCCTACGAGCAGTACTTC. It codes for CASSLAIRPYEQYF.

V and J are TRBV12-5 and TRBJ1-2; 11 bases map to TRBD1. The CDR3 runs to 15 residues. Germline trimming cut 2 bases from V and 6 bases from J; bases unmatched to any gene: 5. Germline assignment: CDR1 LGHNT and CDR2 FRNRAP. Here the CDR3 reads CASGLRGQGANGYTF. In nucleotides, the CDR3 is TGTGCTAGTGGTTTGAGAGGACAGGGGGCGAATGGCTACACCTTC.

In this sample, this clonotype turned up once. CDR3 DNA: TGCAGTGCTAACAAGGCAGGGGTTAATCAGCCCCAGCATTTT. Encoded protein: CSANKAGVNQPQHF. This chain uses TRBV20-1 with TRBJ1-5; TRBD1 is a possible D gene (6 bases). Germline CDR1 DFQATT, CDR2 SNEGSKA (reference sequence). V was clipped by 4 bases and J by 4 bases, with 14 bases between them. The CDR3 runs 14 residues.

The table lists this clonotype with a few counts. This chain's CDR3 is CSAPLLGGYKQYF. The CDR3 DNA reads as TGCAGTGCACCCCTACTTGGGGGTTACAAGCAGTACTTC. The J gene is TRBJ2-7, the V gene TRBV20-1; D may be TRBD1 or TRBD2 (5 bases each). CDR3 length equals 13 residues. V lost 6 bases and J lost 8, with 20 bases in between. CDR1 and CDR2 (germline): DFQATT, SNEGSKA (reference sequence).

In the case of this clonotype: Possible read error: a much larger clone is one base away. This likely comes from a read error, as the CDR3 has no conserved phenylalanine or tryptophan at its end. This rearrangement joins TRBV20-1 to TRBJ2-5; D unresolved. Trimming left V 0 bases short and J 1 base short, with 9 bases between. Germline CDR1 reads DFQATT; CDR2 reads SNEGSKA (reference sequence). This CDR3 region has 14 residues. CDR3 bases: TGCAGTGCTAGAGAAACCCCCGGCCAAGAGACCCAGTACTCC. It encodes CSARETPGQETQYS.

This clonotype was detected ten times or more. This chain connects TRBV6-2 or TRBV6-3 to TRBJ2-7; D possibly corresponds to TRBD1 (5 bases). Germline V lookup: CDR1 MNHEY, CDR2 SVGEGT. This CDR3 is built from 14 residues. Trimming removed 6 bases at V and 0 bases at J, with 12 bases between. CDR3 nucleotides: TGTGCCAGCAGCCGACAGCCTCCCTCCTACGAGCAGTACTTC. This encodes CASSRQPPSYEQYF.

Remarks on this clonotype: At one boundary the junction diverges from the germline segment, which might be a read error. The chain uses TRBV6-2 or TRBV6-3 and TRBJ1-1, with D possibly matching TRBD1 (5 bases). This CDR3 spans 13 amino acids. In germline, CDR1 is MNHEY, CDR2 SVGEGT. CDR3 bases: TGTGTCAGCACAACGGGGGGGGACACTGAAGCTTTCTTT. Encoded protein: CVSTTGGDTEAFF.

Of note for this clonotype: Given a much more abundant clone one base away, this may be a read error. CDR3 in DNA: TGTGCCTGGGGGGGTTCGCAACAAGAGACCCAGTACTTC. This gives the protein CAWGGSQQETQYF. The chain links TRBV30 to TRBJ2-5; tentatively, D is TRBD1 or TRBD2 (5 bases each). Germline V gene sequence: CDR1 GTSNPN, CDR2 SVGIG (reference sequence). This CDR3 region has 13 residues. Trimming removed 5 bases from V and 2 bases from J, with 12 bases in between.

This clonotype was counted at least ten times. The V call is TRBV12-3 or TRBV12-4, the J call TRBJ2-1; D unresolved. The CDR3 is 14 amino acids. The ends were cut back, 1 base at V and 4 bases at J, with 8 bases in the middle. The CDR3 loop is CASSLGGKYNEQFF. The CDR3 nucleotides read TGTGCCAGCAGTTTAGGGGGAAAATACAATGAGCAGTTCTTC.

Many counts were recorded for this clonotype. CDR3 sequence (DNA): TGCAGTGCTAGGAATTCCCGGGGAGATCAAGAGACCCAGTACTTC. Its protein product is CSARNSRGDQETQYF. V gene TRBV20-1 combines with J gene TRBJ2-5, with D possibly matching TRBD2 (5 bases). The germline CDR1 and CDR2 sequences are DFQATT and SNEGSKA (reference sequence). The CDR3 spans 15 residues. The V end was cut by 3 bases, the J end by 2 bases, with 16 bases between.

This clonotype was picked up a small number of times. The V call is TRBV19, the J call TRBJ2-2; 10 bases line up with TRBD2. Looked up from germline, CDR1 is LNHDA and CDR2 is SQIVND (reference sequence). Trimming took 0 bases from V and 4 from J; bases not matched to a gene: 2. The CDR3 sequence is 16 residues long. CDR3 nucleotide sequence: TGTGCCAGTAGTATAGAAAGCGGGAGGGCCACCGGGGAGCTGTTTTTT. As protein: CASSIESGRATGELFF.

The sample holds a few counts of this clonotype. V gene TRBV6-1 combines with J gene TRBJ2-3; 8 bases are shared with TRBD1. The germline V gene has CDR1 MNHNS and CDR2 SASEGT. V was clipped by 5 bases and J by 2 bases; unmatched bases: 3. This CDR3 is built from 14 residues. CDR3 protein: CASSQGANTDTQYF. In DNA, the CDR3 is TGTGCCAGCAGTCAGGGGGCGAACACAGATACGCAGTATTTT.

This clonotype was seen many times. The chain carries TRBV2 and TRBJ2-6; 7 bases agree with TRBD1. Germline values: CDR1 SNHLY, CDR2 FYNNEI. The length of the CDR3 is 17 residues. Trimming removed 7 bases from V and 2 bases from J; junction bases left unmatched: 11. The chain's CDR3 is CASTPGKGAPGANVLTF. CDR3 sequence (DNA): TGTGCCAGCACTCCCGGGAAGGGGGCCCCTGGGGCCAACGTCCTGACTTTC.

The V call is TRBV27, the J call TRBJ1-3, with a tentative D call TRBD1 (5 bases). The V end was cut by 5 bases, the J end by 0 bases, with 8 bases between. The CDR3 sequence is 14 residues long. Germline V gene sequence: CDR1 MNHEY, CDR2 SMNVEV (reference sequence). The DNA of the CDR3 is TGTGCCAGCAGTGACAGATACTCTGGAAACACCATATATTTT. Translating it yields CASSDRYSGNTIYF.

This clonotype was recorded at least ten times. The chain joins TRBV30 to TRBJ1-1, with D perhaps TRBD1 (5 bases). With 4 bases removed from V and 1 base from J, the gap between germline ends came to 10 bases. Germline assignment: CDR1 GTSNPN and CDR2 SVGIG (reference sequence). The CDR3 spans 13 residues. The DNA for the CDR3 is TGTGCCTGGACCGTGGGGACGAACACTGAAGCTTTCTTT. This codes for CAWTVGTNTEAFF.